The clone carrying this TCR beta chain was observed many times. What it binds is unknown. Molecular barcoding with unique molecular identifiers was used for the TCRbeta library. Using its own MiXCR run on the PCR reads, TCRdb lists one record per CDR3 protein. The repertoire holds 200,000 to 300,000 distinct CDR3 sequences, 6.5% to 9% seen once, with under 8% in the top ten. The record originates from a study of T-cell reconstitution after alpha-beta-depleted transplantation in children. Findings and caveats of the study: Most T-cell counts and diversity one year after the transplant came from T cells that were newly produced. In some patients, recipient T cells and intrathymic progenitors surviving conditioning explained high day-60 diversity. About two months after transplant, alpha-beta T cells reportedly came from several hundred expanded graft clones.

Germline values: CDR1 MNHEY, CDR2 SVGAGI. Trimming removed 4 bases from V and 6 bases from J; junction bases left unmatched: 10. The length of the CDR3 is 16 residues. This material consisted of PBMCs, mostly from graft donor cells, taken 180 days after TCRalphabeta/CD19-depleted stem cell transplant. The TCR was taken from a male patient under 18 who had a stem cell transplant for acute lymphoblastic leukemia, so the T cells may come from the graft donor. The genes are TRBV6-5 and TRBJ1-2; TRBD1 matches 11 bases. This chain's CDR3 is CASSSVVGTGGNGYTF. For the CDR3, the DNA is TGTGCCAGCAGTTCCGTGGTTGGGACAGGGGGAAATGGCTACACCTTC.